This TCR beta chain was identified during a study of cytomegalovirus exposure and HLA in healthy donors. Study-level points and caveats: Under in vitro conditions, three CMV-associated chains were confirmed as specific for CMV antigens. TCR sequences were mostly rare, though some public TCRs occurred in many donors.

The table lists this clone with a few counts. The antigen remains unidentified. Regarding donors, all were healthy bone marrow donors. Use of 60 Vbeta and 13 Jbeta primers characterized the PCR. Generated by immunoSEQ multiplex PCR, the TCRdb table keeps only in-frame clones and is missing some. The top ten clones hold 2.5% to 3% of a sample with around 210,000 clones, around 86% of them seen once. The receptor was derived from a woman in her thirties or forties in good health and CMV-seronegative. Specimen: PBMCs.

The CDR3 loop reads CASSSQGSGNTIYF. The CDR3 bases are TGCGCCAGCAGCTCCCAGGGCTCTGGAAACACCATATATTTT. The chain joins TRBV5-1 to TRBJ1-3, with D maybe TRBD1 (5 bases). The V and J ends lost 3 bases and 0 bases respectively, with 7 bases between them. The germline gives CDR1 SGHRS, CDR2 YFSETQ. The CDR3 contains 14 residues.